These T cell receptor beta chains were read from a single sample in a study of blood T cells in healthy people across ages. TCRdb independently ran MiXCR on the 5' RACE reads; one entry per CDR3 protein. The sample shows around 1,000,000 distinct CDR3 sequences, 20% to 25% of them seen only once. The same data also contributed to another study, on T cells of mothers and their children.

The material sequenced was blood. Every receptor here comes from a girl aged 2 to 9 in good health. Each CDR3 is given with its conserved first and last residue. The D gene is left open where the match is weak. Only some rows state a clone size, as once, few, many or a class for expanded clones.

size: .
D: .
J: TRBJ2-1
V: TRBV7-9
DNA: TGTGCCAGCAGCTTAGATGGAGTGTCCAATGAGCAGTTCTTC
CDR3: CASSLDGVSNEQFF

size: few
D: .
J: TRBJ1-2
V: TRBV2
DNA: TGTGCCAGCAGGGGGTTCTATGGCTACACCTTC
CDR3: CASRGFYGYTF

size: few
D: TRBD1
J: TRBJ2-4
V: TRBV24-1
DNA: TGTGCCACCAGTGACCCAACCCCGGGACAGGGGGGAGAAAACATTCAGCACTTC
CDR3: CATSDPTPGQGGENIQHF

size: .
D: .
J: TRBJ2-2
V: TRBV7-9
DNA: TGTGCCAGCAGCGGATACGAGGGGACAACGAACACCGGGGAGCTGTTTTTT
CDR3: CASSGYEGTTNTGELFF

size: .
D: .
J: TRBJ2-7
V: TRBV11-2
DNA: TGTGCCAGCAGCTTCCAAGTAACCTACGAGCAGTACTTC
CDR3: CASSFQVTYEQYF

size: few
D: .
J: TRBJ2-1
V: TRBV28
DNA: TGTGCCAGCAGTTTATGGGGGGCGGAGCAGTTCTTC
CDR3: CASSLWGAEQFF

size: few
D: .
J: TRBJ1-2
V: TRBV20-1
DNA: TGCAGTGCTAGAGATCAAAGTGGCTACACCTTC
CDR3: CSARDQSGYTF

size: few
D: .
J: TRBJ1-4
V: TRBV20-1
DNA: TGCAGTGCTAGTCTGAAGCGTGAAAAACTGTTTTTT
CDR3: CSASLKREKLFF

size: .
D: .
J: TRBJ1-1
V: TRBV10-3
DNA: TGTGCCATCAGTGATTTCACAGCTAACACTGAAGCTTTCTTT
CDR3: CAISDFTANTEAFF

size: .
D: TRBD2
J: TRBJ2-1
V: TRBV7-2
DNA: TGTGCCAGCAGCTTGGTTCTAGCGGGAGGAGGCTCCTACAATGAGCAGTTCTTC
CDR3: CASSLVLAGGGSYNEQFF

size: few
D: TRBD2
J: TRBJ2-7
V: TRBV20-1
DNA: TGCAGTGCTTCTTTCGAGCGGGAGGGGTACGAGCAGTACTTC
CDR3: CSASFEREGYEQYF

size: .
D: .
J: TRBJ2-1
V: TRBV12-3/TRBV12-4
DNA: TGTGCCAGCAGTCGGAGTACCGGGGGTTCGAAGCAGTTCTTC
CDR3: CASSRSTGGSKQFF

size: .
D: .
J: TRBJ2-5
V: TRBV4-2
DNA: TGTGCCAGCAGCCAAGAGGGGTACAGGTACCAAGAGACCCAGTACTTC
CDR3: CASSQEGYRYQETQYF

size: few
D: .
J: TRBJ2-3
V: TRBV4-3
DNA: TGCGCCAGCAGCCAAGATCGGTTTCTGGGGGCAGATACGCAGTATTTT
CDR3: CASSQDRFLGADTQYF

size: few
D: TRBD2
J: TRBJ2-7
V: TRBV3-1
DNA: TGTGCCAGCAGCCAAGAGCTCGCGGGAGGGTCCTACGAGCAGTACTTC
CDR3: CASSQELAGGSYEQYF

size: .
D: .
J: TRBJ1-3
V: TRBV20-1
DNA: TGCAGTGCTAGATACAGGGAGGGAAACGCCATATATTTT
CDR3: CSARYREGNAIYF

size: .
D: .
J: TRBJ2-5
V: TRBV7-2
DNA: TGTGCCAGCAGCTTACAGAAGGGGAGAATGGAGACCCAGTACTTC
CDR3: CASSLQKGRMETQYF

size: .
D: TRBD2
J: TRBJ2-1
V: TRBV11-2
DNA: TGTGCCAGCAGCTTCGATCTAGCGGGGGAGCAGGATGAGCAGTTCTTC
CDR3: CASSFDLAGEQDEQFF

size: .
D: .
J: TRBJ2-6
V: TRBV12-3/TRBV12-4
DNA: TGTGCCAGCAGTGCAACTAGCTTCGGGGCCAACGTCCTGACTTTC
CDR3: CASSATSFGANVLTF

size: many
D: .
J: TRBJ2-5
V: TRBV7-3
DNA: TGTGCCAGCAGCGAGGGAAACCAGGAGACCCAGTACTTC
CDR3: CASSEGNQETQYF

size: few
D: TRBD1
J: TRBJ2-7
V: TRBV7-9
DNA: TGTGCCAGCAGCTTTGAGACAGGGAGCTACGAGCAGTACTTC
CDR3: CASSFETGSYEQYF

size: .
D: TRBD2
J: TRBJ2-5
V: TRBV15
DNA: TGTGCCACCCGAGGGGTTCGCGGGAGCTTGGAGACCCAGTACTTC
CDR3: CATRGVRGSLETQYF